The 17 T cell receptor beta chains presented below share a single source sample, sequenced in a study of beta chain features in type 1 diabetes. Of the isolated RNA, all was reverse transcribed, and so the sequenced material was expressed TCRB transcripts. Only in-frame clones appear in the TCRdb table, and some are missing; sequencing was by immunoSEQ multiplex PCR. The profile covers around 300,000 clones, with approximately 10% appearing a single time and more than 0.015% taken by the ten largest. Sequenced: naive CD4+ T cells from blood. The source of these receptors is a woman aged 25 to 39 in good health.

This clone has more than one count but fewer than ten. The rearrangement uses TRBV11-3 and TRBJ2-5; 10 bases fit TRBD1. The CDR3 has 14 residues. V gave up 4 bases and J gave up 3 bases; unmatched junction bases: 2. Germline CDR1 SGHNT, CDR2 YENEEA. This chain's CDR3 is CASSSGTGEETQYF. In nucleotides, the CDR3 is TGTGCCAGCAGCTCCGGGACAGGGGAAGAGACCCAGTACTTC. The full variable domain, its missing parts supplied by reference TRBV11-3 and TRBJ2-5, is EAGVVQSPRYKIIEKKQPVAFWCNPISGHNTLYWYLQNLGQGPELLIRYENEEAVDDSQLPKDRFSAERLKGVDSTLKIQPAELGDSAVYLCASSSGTGEETQYFGPGTRLLVL.

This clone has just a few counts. CDR3 sequence reads: CATSRLAGGLNEQFF. In DNA, the CDR3 is TGTGCCACCAGCAGACTAGCGGGAGGTCTCAATGAGCAGTTCTTC. The chain is built from TRBV15 and TRBJ2-1; 11 nucleotides match TRBD2. The V and J ends lost 2 bases and 6 bases, in that order; junction bases with no gene match: 3. The CDR3 sequence is 15 residues long. Germline lookup yields CDR1 LNHNV and CDR2 YYDKDF (reference sequence).

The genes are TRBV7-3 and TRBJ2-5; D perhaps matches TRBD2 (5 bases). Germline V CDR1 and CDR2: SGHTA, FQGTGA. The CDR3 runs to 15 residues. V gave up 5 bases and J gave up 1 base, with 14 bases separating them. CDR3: CASSPASGTQETQYF. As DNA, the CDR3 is TGTGCCAGCAGCCCAGCGAGCGGAACCCAAGAGACCCAGTACTTC.

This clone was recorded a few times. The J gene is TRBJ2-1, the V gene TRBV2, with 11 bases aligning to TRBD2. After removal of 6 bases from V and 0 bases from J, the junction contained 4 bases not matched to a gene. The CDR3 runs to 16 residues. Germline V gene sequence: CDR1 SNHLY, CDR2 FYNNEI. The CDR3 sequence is CASSGTSGYSYNEQFF. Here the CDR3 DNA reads TGTGCCAGCAGCGGGACTAGCGGTTACTCCTACAATGAGCAGTTCTTC.

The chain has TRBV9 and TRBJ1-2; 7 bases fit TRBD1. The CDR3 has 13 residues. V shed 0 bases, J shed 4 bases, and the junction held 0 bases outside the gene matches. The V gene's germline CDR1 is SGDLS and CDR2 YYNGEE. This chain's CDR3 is CASSVGDSYGYTF. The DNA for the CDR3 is TGTGCCAGCAGCGTAGGGGACAGCTATGGCTACACCTTC.

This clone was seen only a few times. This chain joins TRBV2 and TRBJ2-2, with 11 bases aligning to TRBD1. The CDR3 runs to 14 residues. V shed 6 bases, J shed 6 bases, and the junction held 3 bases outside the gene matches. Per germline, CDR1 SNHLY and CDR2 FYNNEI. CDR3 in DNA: TGTGCCAGCAGAGGGACAGGGGGGTCCGGGGAGCTGTTTTTT. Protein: CASRGTGGSGELFF.

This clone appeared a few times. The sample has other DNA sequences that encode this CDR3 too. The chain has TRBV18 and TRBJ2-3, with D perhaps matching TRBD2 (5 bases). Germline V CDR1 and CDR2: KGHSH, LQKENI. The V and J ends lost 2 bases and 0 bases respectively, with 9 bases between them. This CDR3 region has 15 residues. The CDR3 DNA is TGTGCCAGCTCACCAGGAGGCTCTAGCACAGATACGCAGTATTTT. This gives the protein CASSPGGSSTDTQYF.

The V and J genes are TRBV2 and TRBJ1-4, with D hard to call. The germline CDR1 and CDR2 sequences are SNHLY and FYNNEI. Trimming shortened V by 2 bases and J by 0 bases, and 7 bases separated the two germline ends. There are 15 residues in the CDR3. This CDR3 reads CASSERRATNEKLFF. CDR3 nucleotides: TGTGCCAGCAGTGAAAGAAGAGCAACTAATGAAAAACTGTTTTTT.

CDR3: CVGRPHRDTQYF. The CDR3 nucleotides are TGTGTAGGGAGGCCCCACAGAGATACGCAGTATTTT. The J gene is TRBJ2-3, the V gene TRBV6-1, with a possible D match to TRBD2 (6 bases). From germline, CDR1 is MNHNS and CDR2 SASEGT. The CDR3 covers 12 residues.

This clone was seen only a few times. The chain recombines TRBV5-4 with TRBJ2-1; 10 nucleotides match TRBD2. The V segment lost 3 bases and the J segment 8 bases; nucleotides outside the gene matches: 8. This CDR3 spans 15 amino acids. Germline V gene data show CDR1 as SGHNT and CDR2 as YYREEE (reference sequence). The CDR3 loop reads CASSSASGRRHEQFF. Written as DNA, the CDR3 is TGTGCCAGCAGCTCTGCTAGCGGGAGAAGGCATGAGCAGTTCTTC.

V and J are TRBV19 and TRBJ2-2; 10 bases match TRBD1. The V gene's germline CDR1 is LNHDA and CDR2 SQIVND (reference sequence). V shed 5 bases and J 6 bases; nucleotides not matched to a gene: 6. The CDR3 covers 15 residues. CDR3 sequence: CASSARDRGPGELFF. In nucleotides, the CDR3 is TGTGCCAGTAGTGCTCGGGACAGGGGCCCCGGGGAGCTGTTTTTT.

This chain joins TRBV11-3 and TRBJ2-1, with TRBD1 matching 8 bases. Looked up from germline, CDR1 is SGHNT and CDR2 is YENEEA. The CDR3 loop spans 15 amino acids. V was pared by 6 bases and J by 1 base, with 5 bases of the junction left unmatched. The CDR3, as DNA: TGTGCCAGCAGTCCAGACAGGGGTTCCTACAATGAGCAGTTCTTC. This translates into CASSPDRGSYNEQFF. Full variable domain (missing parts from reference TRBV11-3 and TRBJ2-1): EAGVVQSPRYKIIEKKQPVAFWCNPISGHNTLYWYLQNLGQGPELLIRYENEEAVDDSQLPKDRFSAERLKGVDSTLKIQPAELGDSAVYLCASSPDRGSYNEQFFGPGTRLTVL.

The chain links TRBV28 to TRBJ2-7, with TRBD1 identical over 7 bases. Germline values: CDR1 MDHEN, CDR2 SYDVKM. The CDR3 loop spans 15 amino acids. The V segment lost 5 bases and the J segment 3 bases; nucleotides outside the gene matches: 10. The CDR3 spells CASSTRTGRYYEQYF. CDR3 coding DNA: TGTGCCAGCAGTACCAGGACAGGCAGATACTACGAGCAGTACTTC.

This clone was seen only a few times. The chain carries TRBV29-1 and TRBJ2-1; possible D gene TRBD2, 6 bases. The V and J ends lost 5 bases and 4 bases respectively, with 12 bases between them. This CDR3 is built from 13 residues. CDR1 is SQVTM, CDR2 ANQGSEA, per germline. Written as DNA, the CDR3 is TGCAGCGTTCCCGGGACTGCATACAATGAGCAGTTCTTC. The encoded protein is CSVPGTAYNEQFF.

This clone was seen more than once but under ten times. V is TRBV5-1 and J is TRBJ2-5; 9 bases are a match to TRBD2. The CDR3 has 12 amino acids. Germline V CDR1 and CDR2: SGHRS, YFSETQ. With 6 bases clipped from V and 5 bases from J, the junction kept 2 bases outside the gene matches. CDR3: CASIAGDETQYF. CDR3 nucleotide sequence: TGCGCCAGCATAGCGGGAGATGAGACCCAGTACTTC. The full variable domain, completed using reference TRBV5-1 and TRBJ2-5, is KAGVTQTPRYLIKTRGQQVTLSCSPISGHRSVSWYQQTPGQGLQFLFEYFSETQRNKGNFPGRFSGRQFSNSRSEMNVSTLELGDSALYLCASIAGDETQYFGPGTRLLVL.

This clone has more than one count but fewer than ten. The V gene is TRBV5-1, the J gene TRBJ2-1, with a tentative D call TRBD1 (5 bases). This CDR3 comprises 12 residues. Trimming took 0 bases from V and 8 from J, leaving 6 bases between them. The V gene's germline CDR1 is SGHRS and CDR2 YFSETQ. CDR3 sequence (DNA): TGCGCCAGCAGCTTGGAAGGGGATGAGCAGTTCTTC. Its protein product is CASSLEGDEQFF.

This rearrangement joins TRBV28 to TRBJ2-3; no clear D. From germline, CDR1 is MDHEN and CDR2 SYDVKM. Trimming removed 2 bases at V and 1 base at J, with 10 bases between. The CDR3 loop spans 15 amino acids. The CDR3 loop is CASSLQVARTDTQYF. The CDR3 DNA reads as TGTGCCAGCAGTTTACAGGTTGCCCGCACAGATACGCAGTATTTT.